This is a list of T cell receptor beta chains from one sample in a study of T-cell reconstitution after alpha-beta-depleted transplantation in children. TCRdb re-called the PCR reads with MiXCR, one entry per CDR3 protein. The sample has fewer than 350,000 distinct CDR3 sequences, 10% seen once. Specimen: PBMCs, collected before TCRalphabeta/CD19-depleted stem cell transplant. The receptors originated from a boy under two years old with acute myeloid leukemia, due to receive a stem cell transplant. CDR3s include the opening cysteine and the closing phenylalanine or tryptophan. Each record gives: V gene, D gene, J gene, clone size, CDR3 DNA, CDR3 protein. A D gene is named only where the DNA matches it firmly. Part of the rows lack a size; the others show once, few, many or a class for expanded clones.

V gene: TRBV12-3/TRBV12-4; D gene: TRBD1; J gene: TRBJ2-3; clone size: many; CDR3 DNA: TGTGCCAGCAGTTTACCGGGACAGGCGTCAGATACGCAGTATTTT; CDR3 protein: CASSLPGQASDTQYF
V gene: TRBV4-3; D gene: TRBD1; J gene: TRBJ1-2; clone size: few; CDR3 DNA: TGCGCCAGCAGCCCCTTTACAGGGGGCGCCGTGGGCTACACCTTC; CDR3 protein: CASSPFTGGAVGYTF
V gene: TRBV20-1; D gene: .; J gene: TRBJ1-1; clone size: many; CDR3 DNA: TGCAGTGCTCCCCGGACGTTGAACACTGAAGCTTTCTTT; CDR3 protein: CSAPRTLNTEAFF
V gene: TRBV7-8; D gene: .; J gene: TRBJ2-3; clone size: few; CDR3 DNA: TGTGCCAACTCCCCAGATACGCAGTATTTT; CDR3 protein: CANSPDTQYF
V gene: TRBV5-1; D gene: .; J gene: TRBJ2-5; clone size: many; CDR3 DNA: TGCGCCAGCAGCTTCGGAACCCAGACCCAGTACTTC; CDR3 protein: CASSFGTQTQYF
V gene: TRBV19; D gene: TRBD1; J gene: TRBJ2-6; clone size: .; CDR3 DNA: TGTGCCAGTAGTTCTAGCCGTGGGACAGGGTCCTCTGGGGCCAACGTCCTGACTTTC; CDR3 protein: CASSSSRGTGSSGANVLTF
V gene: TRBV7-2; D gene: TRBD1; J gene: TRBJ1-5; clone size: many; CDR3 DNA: TGTGCCAGCAGCAAGGGCGGCAGGGGGCACCAGCCCCAGCATTTT; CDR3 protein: CASSKGGRGHQPQHF
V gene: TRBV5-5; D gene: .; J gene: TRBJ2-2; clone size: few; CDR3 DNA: TGTGCCAGCAGCTTGGTAGATCCGAGACCCGGGGAGCTGTTTTTT; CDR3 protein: CASSLVDPRPGELFF
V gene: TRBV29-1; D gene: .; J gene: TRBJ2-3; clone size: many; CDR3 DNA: TGCAGCGTTGAAGGGCCGTGGCGAGCTAGCACAGATACGCAGTATTTT; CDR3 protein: CSVEGPWRASTDTQYF
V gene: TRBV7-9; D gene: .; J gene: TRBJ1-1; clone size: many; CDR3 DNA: TGTGCCAGCAGCTTTCTACGGGACACTGAAGCTTTCTTT; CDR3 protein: CASSFLRDTEAFF
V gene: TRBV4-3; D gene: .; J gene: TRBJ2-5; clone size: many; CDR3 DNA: TGCGCCAGCAGCCAAGAGGGCAGGTCCGCGGAGACCCAGTACTTC; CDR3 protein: CASSQEGRSAETQYF
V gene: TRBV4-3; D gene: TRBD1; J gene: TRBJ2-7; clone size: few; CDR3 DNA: TGCGCCAGCAGCCTCCGACGGACGGGGACAGGGGCCTCCTACGAGCAGTACTTC; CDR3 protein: CASSLRRTGTGASYEQYF
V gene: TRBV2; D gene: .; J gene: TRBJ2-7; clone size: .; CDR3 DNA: TGTGCCAGCAGTTCAAGGGGGGGGTACGACGAGCAGTACTTC; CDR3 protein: CASSSRGGYDEQYF
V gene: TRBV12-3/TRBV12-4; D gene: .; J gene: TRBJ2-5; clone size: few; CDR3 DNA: TGTGCCAGCAGTTTAAGGGATACGTCGGTGGAGACCCAGTACTTC; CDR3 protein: CASSLRDTSVETQYF
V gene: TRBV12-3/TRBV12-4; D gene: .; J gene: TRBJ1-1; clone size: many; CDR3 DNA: TGTGCCAGCAGTTTTAAGGGGTCGCACACTGAAGCTTTCTTT; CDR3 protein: CASSFKGSHTEAFF
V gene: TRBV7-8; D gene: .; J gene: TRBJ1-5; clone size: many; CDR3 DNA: TGTGCCAGCAGCCCCCAAGTCCCAGGCAGCAATCAGCCCCAGCATTTT; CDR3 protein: CASSPQVPGSNQPQHF
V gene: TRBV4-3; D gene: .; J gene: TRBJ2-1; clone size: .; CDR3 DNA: TGCTCCAGCAGCCAAGAATCTGGAAATGAGCAGTTCTTC; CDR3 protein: CSSSQESGNEQFF
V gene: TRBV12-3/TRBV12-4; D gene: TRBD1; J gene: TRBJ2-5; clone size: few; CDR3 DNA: TGTGCCAGCAGCCTCCATCGGGACAGTGAGACCCAGTACTTC; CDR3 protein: CASSLHRDSETQYF
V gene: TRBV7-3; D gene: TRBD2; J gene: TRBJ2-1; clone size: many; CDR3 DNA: TGTGCCAGCAGCTTAATAACCGGGACTAGCGGGAGGAATGAGCAGTTCTTC; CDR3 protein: CASSLITGTSGRNEQFF
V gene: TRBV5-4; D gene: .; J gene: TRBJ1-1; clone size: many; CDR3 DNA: TGTGCCAGCAGCTGGCCAGACACGAACACTGAAGCTTTCTTT; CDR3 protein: CASSWPDTNTEAFF
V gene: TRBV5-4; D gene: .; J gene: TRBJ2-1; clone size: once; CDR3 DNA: TGTGCCAGCAGGCCAATAGGGGGACGGGGACAGTTCTTC; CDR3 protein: CASRPIGGRGQFF
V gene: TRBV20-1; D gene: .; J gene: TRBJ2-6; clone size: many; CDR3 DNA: TGCAGTGCCCAGGGAGCCTCTGGGGCCAACGTCCTGACTTTC; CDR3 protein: CSAQGASGANVLTF
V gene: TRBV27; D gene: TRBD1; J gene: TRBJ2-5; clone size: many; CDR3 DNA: TGTGCCAGCGGGAACAGGGGTGCGACCCAGTACTTC; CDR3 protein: CASGNRGATQYF
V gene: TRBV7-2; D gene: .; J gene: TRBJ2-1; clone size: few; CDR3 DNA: TGTGCCAGCAGCTCATGGGGTGATTGGGAGGAGCAGTTCTTC; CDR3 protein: CASSSWGDWEEQFF
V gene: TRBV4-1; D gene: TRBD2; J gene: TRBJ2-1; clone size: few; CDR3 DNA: TGCGCCAGCAGCCACACCGGGACTAGCGGGAGAAATGAGCAGTTCTTC; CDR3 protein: CASSHTGTSGRNEQFF
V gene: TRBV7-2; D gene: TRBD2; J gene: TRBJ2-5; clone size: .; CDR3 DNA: TGTGCCAGCAGCTTAGGCACAGCGGGGGGGCAGGAGACCCAGTACTTC; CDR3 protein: CASSLGTAGGQETQYF
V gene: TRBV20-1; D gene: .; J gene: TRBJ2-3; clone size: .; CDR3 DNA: TGCAGTGCTGGATTTCTCTCGGCGCAGTATTTT; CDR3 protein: CSAGFLSAQYF
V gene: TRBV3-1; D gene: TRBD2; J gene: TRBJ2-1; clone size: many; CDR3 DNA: TGTGCCAGCAGACTAGCGGGAGGTGTGAATGAGCAGTTCTTC; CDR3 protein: CASRLAGGVNEQFF
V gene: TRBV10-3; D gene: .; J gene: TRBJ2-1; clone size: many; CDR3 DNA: TGTGCCATCAGCGATAGCTCCTACAATGAGCAGTTCTTC; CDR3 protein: CAISDSSYNEQFF
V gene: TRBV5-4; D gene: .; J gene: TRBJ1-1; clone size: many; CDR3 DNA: TGTGCCAGCAGCTTGAATTTTTGGACCTTCCCAAATATGAACACTGAAGCTTTCTTT; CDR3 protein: CASSLNFWTFPNMNTEAFF
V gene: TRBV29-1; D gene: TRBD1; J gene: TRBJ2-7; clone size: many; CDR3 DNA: TGCAGCGTCCAAAAGCTGCAGGGGGCCTACGAGCAGTACTTC; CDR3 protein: CSVQKLQGAYEQYF
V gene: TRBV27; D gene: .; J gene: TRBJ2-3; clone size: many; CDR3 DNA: TGTGCCAGCACAGGCGGCTTTGGGACAGATACGCAGTATTTT; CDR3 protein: CASTGGFGTDTQYF
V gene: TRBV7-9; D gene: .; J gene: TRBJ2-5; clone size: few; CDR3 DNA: TGTGCCAGCAGCTTAGCCTCCTCCGAAGGAGAGACCCAGTACTTC; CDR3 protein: CASSLASSEGETQYF
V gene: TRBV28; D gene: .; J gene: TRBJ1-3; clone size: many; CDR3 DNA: TGTGCCAGCAGTTTAGGGACACCGTTCTCTGGAAACACCATATATTTT; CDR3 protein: CASSLGTPFSGNTIYF
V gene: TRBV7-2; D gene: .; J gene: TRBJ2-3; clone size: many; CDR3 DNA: TGTGCCAGCAGCCTCCCCCCGGACACAGATACGCAGTATTTT; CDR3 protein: CASSLPPDTDTQYF
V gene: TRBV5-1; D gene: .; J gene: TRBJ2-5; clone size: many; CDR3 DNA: TGCGCCAGCAGCTTGGATGGAGCGACGGAGACCCAGTACTTC; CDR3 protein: CASSLDGATETQYF
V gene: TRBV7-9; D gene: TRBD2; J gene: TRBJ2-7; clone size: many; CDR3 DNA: TGTGCCAGCACGGGCGGGAGAGGCTTTGGGTACGAGCAGTACTTC; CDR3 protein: CASTGGRGFGYEQYF
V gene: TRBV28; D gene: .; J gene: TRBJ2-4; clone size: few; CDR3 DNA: TGTGCCAGCAGTTTACAGTCAGGGGGGGGAGTAATTCAGTACTTC; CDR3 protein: CASSLQSGGGVIQYF
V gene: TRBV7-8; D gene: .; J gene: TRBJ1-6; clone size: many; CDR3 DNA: TGTGCCAGCCTTAGGGGGGACTCCTATAATTCACCCCTCCACTTT; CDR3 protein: CASLRGDSYNSPLHF
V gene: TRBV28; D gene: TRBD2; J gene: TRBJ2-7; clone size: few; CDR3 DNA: TGTGCCAGCCGAAGCGGGGGAGCCATCTACGAGCAGTACTTC; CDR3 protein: CASRSGGAIYEQYF
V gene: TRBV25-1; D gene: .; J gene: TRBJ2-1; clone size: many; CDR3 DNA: TGTGCCAGCAGTGGCACCCGACTAGTCGTCAACAATGAGCAGTTCTTC; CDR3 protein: CASSGTRLVVNNEQFF
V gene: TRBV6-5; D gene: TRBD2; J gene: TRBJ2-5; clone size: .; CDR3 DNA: TGTGCCAGCAGTTATCTGACGGGGGGGTACCAAGAGACCCAGTACTTC; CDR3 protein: CASSYLTGGYQETQYF
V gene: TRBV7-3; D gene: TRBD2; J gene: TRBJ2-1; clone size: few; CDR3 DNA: TGTGCCAGCAGCTTTAAGAGCGGGGGGGGGTTCAATGAGCAGTTCTTC; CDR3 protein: CASSFKSGGGFNEQFF
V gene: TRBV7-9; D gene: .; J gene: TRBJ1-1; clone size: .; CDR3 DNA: TGTGCCAGCAGCTTAGCGAAGGGACACGGAGCGTTGGAAGCTTTCTTT; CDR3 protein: CASSLAKGHGALEAFF
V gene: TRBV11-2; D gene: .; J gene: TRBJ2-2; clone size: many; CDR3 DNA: TGTGCCAGCAGCTTAGGTGGGGATTCCACCGGGGAGCTGTTTTTT; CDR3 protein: CASSLGGDSTGELFF
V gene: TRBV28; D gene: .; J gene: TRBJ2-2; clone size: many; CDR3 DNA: TGTGCCAGCAGTTCCCCAGCAGGCGATTCAACCGGGGAGCTGTTTTTT; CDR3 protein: CASSSPAGDSTGELFF
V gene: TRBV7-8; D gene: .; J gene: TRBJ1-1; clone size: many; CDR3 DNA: TGTGCTCTGCCTGAAGCTTTCTTT; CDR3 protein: CALPEAFF
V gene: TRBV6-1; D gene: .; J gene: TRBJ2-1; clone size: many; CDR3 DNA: TGTGCCAGCAGGCCTGTAGTGTCCGGGGTTAAGGCCAATGAGCAGTTCTTC; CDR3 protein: CASRPVVSGVKANEQFF
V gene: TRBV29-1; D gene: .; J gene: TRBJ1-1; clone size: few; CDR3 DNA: TGCAGCGTTGAAGGTATTGTCACTGAAGCTTTCTTT; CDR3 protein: CSVEGIVTEAFF
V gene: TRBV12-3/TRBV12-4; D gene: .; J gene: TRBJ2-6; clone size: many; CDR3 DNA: TGTGCCAGCAGTTTAGGAGGTCTTAGCTCTGGGGCCAACGTCCTGACTTTC; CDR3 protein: CASSLGGLSSGANVLTF
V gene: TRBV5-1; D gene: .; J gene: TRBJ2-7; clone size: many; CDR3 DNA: TGCGCCAGCAGCGTACAGGTCGGCTACGAGCAGTACTTC; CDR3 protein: CASSVQVGYEQYF